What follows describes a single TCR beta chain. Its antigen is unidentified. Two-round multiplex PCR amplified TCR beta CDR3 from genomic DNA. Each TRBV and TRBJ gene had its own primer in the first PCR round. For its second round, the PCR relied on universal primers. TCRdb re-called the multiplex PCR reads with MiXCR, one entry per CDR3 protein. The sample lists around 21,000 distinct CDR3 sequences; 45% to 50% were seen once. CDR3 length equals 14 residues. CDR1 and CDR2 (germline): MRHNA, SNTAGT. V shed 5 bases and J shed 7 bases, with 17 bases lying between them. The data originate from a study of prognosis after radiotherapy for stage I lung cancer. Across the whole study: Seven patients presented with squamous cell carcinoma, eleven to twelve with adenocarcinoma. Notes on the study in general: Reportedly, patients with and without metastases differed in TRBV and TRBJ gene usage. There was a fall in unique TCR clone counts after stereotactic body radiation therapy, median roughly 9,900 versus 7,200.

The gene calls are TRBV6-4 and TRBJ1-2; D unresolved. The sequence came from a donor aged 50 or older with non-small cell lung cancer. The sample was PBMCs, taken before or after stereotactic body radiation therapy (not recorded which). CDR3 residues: CASSYPASVGGYTF. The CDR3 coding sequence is TGTGCCAGCAGTTACCCGGCGTCAGTAGGTGGCTACACCTTC.